A selection of T cell receptor beta chains follows, all from one sample in a study of T cell clonotyping in hematopoietic cell transplantation. Clones were read by immunoSEQ multiplex PCR, and TCRdb kept only the in-frame ones, dropping some. The sample shows around 5,000 clones, around 77% of them seen only once. The specimen was PBMCs, collected 100 days after allogeneic stem cell transplant. Receptor source: a female patient in her fifties or sixties who had an allogeneic stem cell transplant, so the T cells may come from the graft donor. Some clones in this sample may be carry-over from other donors' samples. CDR3s include the opening cysteine and the closing phenylalanine or tryptophan. Fields, in order: J gene, clone size, V gene, D gene, CDR3 length, CDR3 DNA, CDR3 protein. A D gene is named only where the DNA matches it firmly. Clone size is not always given. Where it is, it says once, few, many or a class for expanded clones.

j_call: TRBJ1-5; clone_size: large; v_call: TRBV11-3; d_call: NA; cdr3_length: 15; cdr3_nt: TGTGCCAGCAGCTTAGAGGGTTTGGGCAATCAGCCCCAGCATTTT; cdr3_aa: CASSLEGLGNQPQHF
j_call: TRBJ2-1; clone_size: NA; v_call: TRBV10-2; d_call: NA; cdr3_length: 14; cdr3_nt: TGCGCCAGCACGTGGGGGAGGAAGGACAATGAGCAGTTCTTC; cdr3_aa: CASTWGRKDNEQFF
j_call: TRBJ2-1; clone_size: NA; v_call: TRBV6-8; d_call: NA; cdr3_length: 14; cdr3_nt: TGTGCCAGCAGTCTACGACCCACCTACAATGAGCAGTTCTTC; cdr3_aa: CASSLRPTYNEQFF
j_call: TRBJ1-3; clone_size: medium-sized; v_call: TRBV7-2; d_call: NA; cdr3_length: 15; cdr3_nt: TGTGCCAGCACGCCGAATCAGGGACCCGGAAACACCATATATTTT; cdr3_aa: CASTPNQGPGNTIYF
j_call: TRBJ1-2; clone_size: NA; v_call: TRBV6-1; d_call: TRBD1; cdr3_length: 15; cdr3_nt: TGTGCCAGCAGTCCAGACAGGGTCCCTATCTATGGCTACACCTTC; cdr3_aa: CASSPDRVPIYGYTF
j_call: TRBJ2-5; clone_size: NA; v_call: TRBV7-7; d_call: TRBD1; cdr3_length: 16; cdr3_nt: TGTGCTAGCAGCTTAGTAGGAGGGACAGGGCAAGAGACCCAGTACTTC; cdr3_aa: CASSLVGGTGQETQYF
j_call: TRBJ2-7; clone_size: NA; v_call: TRBV4-3; d_call: TRBD2; cdr3_length: 15; cdr3_nt: TGCGCCAGCAGCCAAGTCGCTAGCGGACTCTACGAGCAGTACTTC; cdr3_aa: CASSQVASGLYEQYF
j_call: TRBJ2-1; clone_size: NA; v_call: TRBV6-6; d_call: NA; cdr3_length: 13; cdr3_nt: TGTGCCAGCCGGACCGAGACTAGGGGCGAGCAGTTCTTC; cdr3_aa: CASRTETRGEQFF
j_call: TRBJ1-1; clone_size: NA; v_call: TRBV29-1; d_call: NA; cdr3_length: 12; cdr3_nt: TGCAGCGTTGACCCGGACAGCCCTGAAGCTTTCTTT; cdr3_aa: CSVDPDSPEAFF
j_call: TRBJ1-5; clone_size: few; v_call: TRBV7-2; d_call: TRBD1; cdr3_length: 14; cdr3_nt: TGTGCCAGCAGTAAGACAGGGGGAAATCAGCCCCAGCATTTT; cdr3_aa: CASSKTGGNQPQHF
j_call: TRBJ2-7; clone_size: NA; v_call: TRBV21-1; d_call: NA; cdr3_length: 14; cdr3_nt: TGTGCCAGCAGCGCTTGGGACTCGACCTACGAGCAGTACTTC; cdr3_aa: CASSAWDSTYEQYF
j_call: TRBJ1-1; clone_size: once; v_call: TRBV6-6; d_call: NA; cdr3_length: 14; cdr3_nt: TGTGCCAGCAGTTACTCGAGGGGGGCCACTGAAGCTTTCTTT; cdr3_aa: CASSYSRGATEAFF
j_call: TRBJ2-2; clone_size: NA; v_call: TRBV28; d_call: NA; cdr3_length: 12; cdr3_nt: TGTGCCAGCAGTTTAGGACCCGGGGAGCTGTTTTTT; cdr3_aa: CASSLGPGELFF
j_call: TRBJ1-1; clone_size: NA; v_call: TRBV5-4; d_call: NA; cdr3_length: 14; cdr3_nt: TGTGCCAGCAGCTGGGGTCAGCGTGGCACTGAAGCTTTCTTT; cdr3_aa: CASSWGQRGTEAFF
j_call: TRBJ2-7; clone_size: NA; v_call: TRBV28; d_call: NA; cdr3_length: 12; cdr3_nt: TGTGCCAGCTGCCAGAGCTCCTACGAGCAGTACTTC; cdr3_aa: CASCQSSYEQYF
j_call: TRBJ2-1; clone_size: NA; v_call: TRBV9; d_call: NA; cdr3_length: 15; cdr3_nt: TGTGCCAGCAGCGTAACGGGGTTCACCTACAATGAGCAGTTCTTC; cdr3_aa: CASSVTGFTYNEQFF
j_call: TRBJ2-7; clone_size: NA; v_call: TRBV6-6; d_call: TRBD1; cdr3_length: 12; cdr3_nt: TGTGCCGGCGGGACAGGGGGCCACGAGCAGTACTTC; cdr3_aa: CAGGTGGHEQYF
j_call: TRBJ2-1; clone_size: few; v_call: TRBV2; d_call: TRBD1; cdr3_length: 13; cdr3_nt: TGTGCCAGCAGCCGCACAGGGGGAAATGAGCAGTTCTTC; cdr3_aa: CASSRTGGNEQFF
j_call: TRBJ2-1; clone_size: NA; v_call: TRBV7-9; d_call: TRBD2; cdr3_length: 17; cdr3_nt: TGTGCCAGCAGCGCCCAGGGTCCGATAGCGGGTTACAATGAGCAGTTCTTC; cdr3_aa: CASSAQGPIAGYNEQFF
j_call: TRBJ2-1; clone_size: large; v_call: TRBV10-2; d_call: NA; cdr3_length: 14; cdr3_nt: TGCGCCAGCACTAACGGACCTAATGTCAATGAGCAGTTCTTC; cdr3_aa: CASTNGPNVNEQFF
j_call: TRBJ1-5; clone_size: few; v_call: TRBV7-2; d_call: TRBD1; cdr3_length: 15; cdr3_nt: TGTGCCAGCAGCTTATCGACAGGGAGCCATCAGCCCCAGCATTTT; cdr3_aa: CASSLSTGSHQPQHF
j_call: TRBJ2-2; clone_size: few; v_call: TRBV4-2; d_call: TRBD2; cdr3_length: 16; cdr3_nt: TGTGCCAGCAGCCAAGGAGCGGGAGCGCCCTGGGGGGAGCTGTTTTTT; cdr3_aa: CASSQGAGAPWGELFF
j_call: TRBJ1-1; clone_size: NA; v_call: TRBV7-9; d_call: NA; cdr3_length: 15; cdr3_nt: TGTGCCAGCAGCCCCCTACTTTGGGGGGGAGGTGAAGCTTTCTTT; cdr3_aa: CASSPLLWGGGEAFF